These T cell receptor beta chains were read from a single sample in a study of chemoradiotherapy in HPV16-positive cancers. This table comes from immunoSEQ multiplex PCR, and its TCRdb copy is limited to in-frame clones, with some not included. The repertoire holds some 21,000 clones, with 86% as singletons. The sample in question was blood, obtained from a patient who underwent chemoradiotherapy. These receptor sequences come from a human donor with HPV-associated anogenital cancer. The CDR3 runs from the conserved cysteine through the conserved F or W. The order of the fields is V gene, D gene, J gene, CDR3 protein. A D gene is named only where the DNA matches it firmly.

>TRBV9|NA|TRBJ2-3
CASSPTLGGGHFGTDTQYF
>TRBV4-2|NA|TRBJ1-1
CASSPRGSPPTEAFF
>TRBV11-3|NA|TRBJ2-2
CASSLGGKNTGELFF
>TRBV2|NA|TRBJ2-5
CASSGQKQETQYF
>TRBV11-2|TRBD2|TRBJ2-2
CASSPRLAGGANTGELFF
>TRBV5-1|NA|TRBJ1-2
CASSSAVGLVYGYTF
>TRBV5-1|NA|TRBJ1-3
CASSTGDNPGNTIYF
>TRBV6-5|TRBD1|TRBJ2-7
CASSARQGVGEQYF
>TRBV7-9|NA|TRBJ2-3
CASNEAAPTDTQYF
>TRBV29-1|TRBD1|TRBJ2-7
CSVVPGQGSPYEQYF
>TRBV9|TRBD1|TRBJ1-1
CASSSQQGVTEAFF
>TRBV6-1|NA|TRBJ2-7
CASSGQRPNSYEQYF
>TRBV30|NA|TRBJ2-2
CAWTYSAGELFF
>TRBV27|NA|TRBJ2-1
CASSLGGAYYNEQFF
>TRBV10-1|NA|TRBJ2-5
CASSAADTQETQYF
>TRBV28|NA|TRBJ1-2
CASSPLGVTNYGYTF
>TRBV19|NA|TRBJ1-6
CASSTARNSPLHF
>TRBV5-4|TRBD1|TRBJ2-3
CASSLTGGGKDTQYF
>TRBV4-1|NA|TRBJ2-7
CASTNFVDGTYEQYF
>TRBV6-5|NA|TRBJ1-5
CASQGTGLNQPQHF
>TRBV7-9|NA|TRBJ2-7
CASSASYEQYF
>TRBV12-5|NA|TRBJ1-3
CASGLRVRAGAGNTIYF
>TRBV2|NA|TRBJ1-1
CASSVQESTEAFF
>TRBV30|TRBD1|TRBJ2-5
CALGQGADTFQETQYF
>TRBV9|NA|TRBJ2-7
CASSSPQAPYEQYF
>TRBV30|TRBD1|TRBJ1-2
CAWSVKGAVGYTF
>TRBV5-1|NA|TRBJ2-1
CASSETGLGDREQFF
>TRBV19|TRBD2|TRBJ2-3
CASSRTSGSTDTQYF
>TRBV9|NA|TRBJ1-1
CASSVRQENTEAFF
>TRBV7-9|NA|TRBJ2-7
CASSLGQGGRLLSYEQYF
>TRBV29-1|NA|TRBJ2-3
CSVGDGVVTDTQYF
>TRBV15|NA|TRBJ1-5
CATSREDTYSNQPQHF
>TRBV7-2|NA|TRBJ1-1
CASSLDSLLMNTEAFF
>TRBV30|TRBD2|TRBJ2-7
CAWSAPLAVFLEQYF
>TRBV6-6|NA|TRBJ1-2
CASSAGVNYGYTF
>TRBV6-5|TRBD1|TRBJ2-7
CASSYRTGLEQYF
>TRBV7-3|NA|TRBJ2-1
CASSSDVSYNEQFF
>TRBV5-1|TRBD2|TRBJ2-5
CASSLGQLAGGQETQYF
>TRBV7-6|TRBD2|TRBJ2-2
CASSKIAGGSPGELFF
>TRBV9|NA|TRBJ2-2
CASSLRNTGELFF
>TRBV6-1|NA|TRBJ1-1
CASSTRRETEAFF
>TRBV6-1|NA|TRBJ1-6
CASSETYTGNSPLHF
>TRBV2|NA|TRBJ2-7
CASRAGGGGEQYF
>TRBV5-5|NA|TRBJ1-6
CASSLAPKQGRPLHF
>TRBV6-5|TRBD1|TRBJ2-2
CASRRDSQTGELFF